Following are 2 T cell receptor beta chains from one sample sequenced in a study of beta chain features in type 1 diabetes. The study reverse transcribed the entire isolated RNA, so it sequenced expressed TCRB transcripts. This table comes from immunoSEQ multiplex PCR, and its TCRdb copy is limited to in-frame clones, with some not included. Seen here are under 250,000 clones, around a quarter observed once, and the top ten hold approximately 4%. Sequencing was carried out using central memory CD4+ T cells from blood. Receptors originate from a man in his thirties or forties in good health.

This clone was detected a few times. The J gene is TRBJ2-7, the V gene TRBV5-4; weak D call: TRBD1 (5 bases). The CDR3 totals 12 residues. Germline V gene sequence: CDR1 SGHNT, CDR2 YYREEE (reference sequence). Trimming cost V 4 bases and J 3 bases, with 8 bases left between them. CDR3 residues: CASSTRDYEQYF. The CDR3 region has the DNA TGTGCCAGCAGCACCAGGGACTACGAGCAGTACTTC.

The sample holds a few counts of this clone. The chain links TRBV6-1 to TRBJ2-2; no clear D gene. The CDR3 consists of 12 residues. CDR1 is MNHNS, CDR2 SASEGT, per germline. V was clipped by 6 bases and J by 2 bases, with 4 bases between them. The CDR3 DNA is TGTGCCAGCAGGGAAAACACCGGGGAGCTGTTTTTT. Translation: CASRENTGELFF.